This T cell receptor beta chain was identified during a study of T cell clonotyping in hematopoietic cell transplantation. Study details: Recipient samples before transplant were obtained post-cytoreduction.

The time point denotes: recipient sample about 28 days before transplant, after cytoreduction. The V gene's germline CDR1 is KGHSH and CDR2 LQKENI. CDR3 length: 18 residues. The trim removed 4 bases at V and 0 bases at J, leaving 10 bases unmatched. The data were produced by immunoSEQ multiplex PCR, yet TCRdb's version contains in-frame clones alone and is incomplete. Among roughly 48,000 clones listed, about four fifths were seen once. As concerns this clone: Its antigen is not identified.

Study-level findings and limits: Broader posttransplant TCR repertoire diversity was predicted by graft donor and pretransplant recipient Inverse Simpson Index values. Without cell sorting, CD4 versus CD8 contributions remain unresolved.

This TCR was recovered from a man in his sixties with myelodysplastic syndrome. Some clones in this sample may be carry-over from other donors' samples. The chain is built from TRBV18 and TRBJ1-3, with TRBD1 matching 9 bases. The sample was peripheral blood mononuclear cells, taken before stem cell transplant. For the CDR3, the DNA is TGTGCCAGCTCACGCCTGGGAACAGGGGGCTTCTCTGGAAACACCATATATTTT. Encoded protein: CASSRLGTGGFSGNTIYF.